This T cell receptor beta chain originates from a study of blood T cells in healthy people across ages. Study results and limitations: With naive T cell percentage, TCR beta diversity showed a strong correlation. The authors considered diversity estimates from one million T cells to be underestimates. Roughly linear declines in TCR beta diversity per million T cells occurred with age. Both higher diversity and more naive CD4+ cells marked long-lived donors when set against aged donors.

The CDR3 extends over 14 amino acids. CDR1 is MDHEN, CDR2 SYDVKM, per germline. V trimming: 2 bases; J trimming: 5 bases; junction bases outside the gene matches: 5. This clonotype was detected a few times. Its target is unknown. PCR was performed a second time for about 7 to 12 cycles using a sample-barcoded 5' primer and a J-beta primer mix. In TCRdb, the 5' RACE reads were re-called with MiXCR into one record per CDR3 protein. The sample carries 550,000 to 750,000 distinct CDR3 sequences, roughly 21% recorded once. This sequence originates from a man in his 70s in good health. The rearrangement uses TRBV28 and TRBJ2-7; 8 positions agree with TRBD2. The sequenced material came from blood. The CDR3 sequence: CASSLREGLDEQYF. CDR3 coding DNA: TGTGCCAGCAGTTTACGGGAGGGCCTTGACGAGCAGTACTTC.